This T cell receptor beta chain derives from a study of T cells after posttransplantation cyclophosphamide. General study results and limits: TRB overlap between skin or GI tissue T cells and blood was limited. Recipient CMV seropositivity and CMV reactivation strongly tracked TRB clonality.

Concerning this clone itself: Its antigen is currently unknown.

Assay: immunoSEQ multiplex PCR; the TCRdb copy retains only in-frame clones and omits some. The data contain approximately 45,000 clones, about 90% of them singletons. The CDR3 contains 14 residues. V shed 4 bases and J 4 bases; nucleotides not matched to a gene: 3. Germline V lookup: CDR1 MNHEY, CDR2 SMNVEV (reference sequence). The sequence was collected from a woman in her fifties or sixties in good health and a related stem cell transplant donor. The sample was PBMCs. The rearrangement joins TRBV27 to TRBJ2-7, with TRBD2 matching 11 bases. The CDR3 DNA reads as TGTGCCAGCAGTTCCCTAGCGGGAGGTTACGAGCAGTACTTC. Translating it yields CASSSLAGGYEQYF.